One sample yielded the 24 T cell receptor beta chains listed below, sequenced in a study of blood T cell repertoires in COVID-19. Repertoires were generated with immunoSEQ multiplex PCR, while TCRdb's copy carries only in-frame clones and drops some. The profile shows 300,000 to 400,000 clones, around 92% of them singletons. Sequenced input: peripheral blood. These receptors were obtained from a woman between 25 and 40 years old with COVID-19, enrolled during active disease.

The chain uses TRBV12-5 and TRBJ2-5; D may be TRBD1 (5 bases). V was clipped by 1 base and J by 6 bases, with 9 bases between them. The CDR3 length is 13 residues. Germline V gives CDR1 LGHNT, CDR2 FRNRAP. The chain's CDR3 is CASGLGGLKTQYF. CDR3 DNA sequence: TGTGCTAGTGGTTTGGGGGGCTTAAAGACCCAGTACTTC.

V and J are TRBV11-2 and TRBJ1-1; 7 bases align to TRBD1. V was pared by 2 bases and J by 4 bases, with 7 bases of the junction left unmatched. Germline-derived CDR1 and CDR2 are SGHAT and FQNNGV. The CDR3 is 15 residues long. Here the CDR3 DNA reads TGTGCCAGCAGCTTAAAAAGGGGGCAGGGCACTGAAGCTTTCTTT. Its translation: CASSLKRGQGTEAFF.

The chain employs TRBV18 and TRBJ2-7; 8 bases are a match to TRBD2. The CDR3 spans 16 residues. Looked up from germline, CDR1 is KGHSH and CDR2 is LQKENI. V lost 3 bases to trimming and J lost 0 bases; unmatched junction nucleotides: 7. The DNA of the CDR3 is TGTGCCAGCTCACCGGACCTCGGGAGGGACTCCTACGAGCAGTACGTC. It translates to CASSPDLGRDSYEQYV.

The chain has TRBV27 and TRBJ1-5, with TRBD1 as a possible D gene (5 bases). V gave up 0 bases and J gave up 2 bases, with 8 bases separating them. The CDR3 is 15 residues long. The V gene's germline CDR1 is MNHEY and CDR2 SMNVEV (reference sequence). CDR3 amino acids: CASSLSRDGNQPQHF. The CDR3 DNA reads TGTGCCAGCAGTTTATCGCGGGACGGCAATCAGCCCCAGCATTTT.

The CDR3 bases are TGTGCCAGCAGTTTTTCTCTCGGGGAGCTGTTTTTT. Amino acids: CASSFSLGELFF. The chain is built from TRBV12-3 or TRBV12-4 and TRBJ2-2; D uncertain. V dropped 3 bases and J dropped 7 bases, with 6 bases sitting between them. The CDR3 extends over 12 amino acids.

The chain carries TRBV29-1 and TRBJ2-7; 8 bases map to TRBD2. V dropped 3 bases and J dropped 6; count of bases not matched to a gene: 7. Germline loops: CDR1 SQVTM, CDR2 ANQGSEA. This CDR3 comprises 13 residues. The DNA for the CDR3 is TGCAGCGTTGATGGTAGCGGGGTCGGCGAGCAGTACTTC. This sequence encodes CSVDGSGVGEQYF.

This sequence joins TRBV19 and TRBJ1-5; D not resolved. This CDR3 has 14 amino acids. The germline gives CDR1 LNHDA, CDR2 SQIVND (reference sequence). Trimming stripped 5 bases from V and 9 bases from J, with 17 bases between. In DNA, the CDR3 is TGTGCCAGTAGTGGAGGTAAGGGTATCGGGCCCCAGCATTTT. It specifies CASSGGKGIGPQHF. Based on the CDR3 plus reference TRBV19 and TRBJ1-5, the full variable domain is DGGITQSPKYLFRKEGQNVTLSCEQNLNHDAMYWYRQDPGQGLRLIYYSQIVNDFQKGDIAEGYSVSREKKESFPLTVTSAQKNPTAFYLCASSGGKGIGPQHFGDGTRLSIL.

The chain couples TRBV7-2 to TRBJ2-3; D unresolved. The CDR3 spans 14 residues. CDR1 SGHTA and CDR2 FQGNSA come from the germline V gene. V dropped 1 base and J dropped 2 bases, with 7 bases sitting between them. The CDR3 DNA is TGTGCCAGCAGCTTAGGTATAGTCACAGATACGCAGTATTTT. This sequence encodes CASSLGIVTDTQYF.

This clone was detected only once. V is TRBV5-8 and J is TRBJ2-6, with 8 positions matching TRBD1. V shed 7 bases and J 0 bases; nucleotides not matched to a gene: 6. Germline V gene data show CDR1 as SGHTS and CDR2 as YDEGEE. The CDR3 consists of 16 residues. The CDR3 bases are TGTGCCAGCGCCAGGGGGCTTAGCTCTGGGGCCAACGTCCTGACTTTC. Translated, it gives CASARGLSSGANVLTF.

The genes are TRBV6-2 or TRBV6-3 and TRBJ2-5; TRBD2 might be the D (5 bases). Trimming cost V 2 bases and J 5 bases, with 12 bases left between them. The CDR3 extends over 14 amino acids. Per the germline V gene, CDR1 is MNHEY and CDR2 is SVGEGT. The CDR3 DNA reads TGTGCCAGCAGTTACAGTCTGGGCGGGGAGACCCAGTACTTC. Its translation is CASSYSLGGETQYF.

This chain joins TRBV5-1 and TRBJ2-5; tentative D call: TRBD1 (5 bases). V lost 2 bases and J lost 6, with 11 bases in between. Germline V gives CDR1 SGHRS, CDR2 YFSETQ. There are 13 residues in the CDR3. In DNA, the CDR3 is TGCGCCAGCAGCTTTCAGGGAACGAAGACCCAGTACTTC. Translating gives CASSFQGTKTQYF.

The chain is built from TRBV7-2 and TRBJ1-5; D not certain. With 5 bases removed from V and 0 bases from J, the gap between germline ends came to 11 bases. The CDR3 totals 15 residues. Germline V gives CDR1 SGHTA, CDR2 FQGNSA. Here the CDR3 reads CASSVNAASNQPQHF. In DNA, the CDR3 is TGTGCCAGCAGCGTCAACGCGGCTAGCAATCAGCCCCAGCATTTT.

This clone was counted once. The chain uses TRBV20-1 and TRBJ1-2; D unresolved. From germline, CDR1 is DFQATT and CDR2 SNEGSKA (reference sequence). The CDR3 is 11 residues long. V lost 3 bases and J 6 bases, leaving 8 bases between the germline ends. Here the CDR3 DNA reads TGCAGTGCTAGTAACAAGAATGGCTACACCTTC. Translated: CSASNKNGYTF.

Only a few counts were recorded for this clone. The genes are TRBV7-9 and TRBJ1-1; TRBD1 aligns across 7 bases. This CDR3 spans 13 amino acids. CDR1 is SEHNR, CDR2 FQNEAQ, per germline (reference sequence). Trimming removed 4 bases from V and 6 bases from J; junction bases left unmatched: 5. CDR3 loop: CASSSDRVSEAFF. The CDR3 bases are TGTGCCAGCAGCTCCGACAGGGTCTCTGAAGCTTTCTTT.

The V gene is TRBV2, the J gene TRBJ2-2, with 8 bases lining up with TRBD1. Losses at the gene ends were 6 bases for V and 2 bases for J; bases not matched to a gene: 2. The CDR3 contains 14 residues. From germline, CDR1 is SNHLY and CDR2 FYNNEI. CDR3 sequence: CASRDRANTGELFF. In DNA form, the CDR3 reads TGTGCCAGCAGGGACAGGGCAAACACCGGGGAGCTGTTTTTT.

J is TRBJ2-5 and V is TRBV7-9; TRBD2 might be the D (6 bases). V shed 0 bases and J shed 3 bases, with 11 bases lying between them. Germline lookup yields CDR1 SEHNR and CDR2 FQNEAQ (reference sequence). This CDR3 contains 15 residues. CDR3 in amino acids: CASSLALGGEETQYF. The CDR3 DNA sequence: TGTGCCAGCAGCTTAGCGCTAGGAGGGGAAGAGACCCAGTACTTC.

This clone was observed once. The chain combines TRBV4-1 with TRBJ1-1, with 7 bases lining up with TRBD1. The CDR3 is made up of 16 amino acids. Germline CDR1 is MGHRA and CDR2 is YSYEKL. V shed 2 bases, J shed 0 bases, and the junction held 6 bases outside the gene matches. CDR3 residues: CASSQPRQGMNTEAFF. The CDR3, as DNA: TGCGCCAGCAGCCAACCTAGACAGGGAATGAACACTGAAGCTTTCTTT.

This chain joins TRBV9 and TRBJ2-1; TRBD2 aligns across 12 bases. With V trimmed by 4 bases and J by 4 bases, 3 bases remained unmatched. Germline lookup yields CDR1 SGDLS and CDR2 YYNGEE. CDR3 length: 15 residues. The CDR3 region has the DNA TGTGCCAGCAGCCTAACTAGCGGGGGGTACAATGAGCAGTTCTTC. Encoded protein: CASSLTSGGYNEQFF.

The V gene is TRBV7-9, the J gene TRBJ2-3, with TRBD2 matching 10 bases. CDR1 and CDR2 (germline): SEHNR, FQNEAQ (reference sequence). The CDR3 runs 17 residues. V gave up 4 bases and J gave up 7 bases; unmatched junction bases: 14. For the CDR3, the DNA is TGTGCCAGCAGCTCGTCGACTAGCGGGCCCCCGACCCATACGCAGTATTTT. The encoded protein is CASSSSTSGPPTHTQYF. The variable domain in full, with the rest retrieved from reference TRBV7-9 and TRBJ2-3, is DTGVSQNPRHKITKRGQNVTFRCDPISEHNRLYWYRQTLGQGPEFLTYFQNEAQLEKSRLLSDRFSAERPKGSFSTLEIQRTEQGDSAMYLCASSSSTSGPPTHTQYFGPGTRLTVL.

This sequence joins TRBV7-9 and TRBJ1-5; perhaps TRBD1 as D (5 bases). The V and J ends lost 3 bases and 7 bases respectively, with 13 bases between them. This CDR3 is built from 14 residues. CDR1 is SEHNR, CDR2 FQNEAQ, per germline (reference sequence). In nucleotides, the CDR3 is TGTGCCAGCAGCTTCTTAGGGGATGGACAGCCCCAGCATTTT. Its protein product is CASSFLGDGQPQHF.

This sequence joins TRBV7-2 and TRBJ1-3; 7 bases agree with TRBD1. The CDR3 length is 17 residues. In germline, CDR1 is SGHTA, CDR2 FQGNSA. The junction had 5 bases not matched to a gene; V was cut back by 0 bases and J by 0 bases. The CDR3 reads CASSLAGTAFSGNTIYF. As DNA, the CDR3 is TGTGCCAGCAGCTTAGCCGGGACAGCGTTCTCTGGAAACACCATATATTTT.

This clone has just a few counts. J is TRBJ2-2 and V is TRBV7-9; tentatively, D is TRBD1 (6 bases). Germline V gene data show CDR1 as SEHNR and CDR2 as FQNEAQ (reference sequence). This CDR3 has 16 amino acids. The V and J ends lost 5 bases and 1 base respectively, with 14 bases between them. The DNA of the CDR3 is TGTGCCAGCAGCCACACCAGCAGGGGGAACACCGGGGAGCTGTTTTTT. The encoded protein is CASSHTSRGNTGELFF.

The chain uses TRBV5-5 and TRBJ2-7, with a possible D match to TRBD1 (6 bases). The V end was cut by 4 bases, the J end by 0 bases, with 17 bases between. Germline CDR1 is SGHKS and CDR2 is YYEKEE (reference sequence). The CDR3 loop spans 16 amino acids. CDR3 amino acids: CASSIATGTISYEQYF. The DNA for the CDR3 is TGTGCCAGCAGCATAGCAACCGGGACAATCTCCTACGAGCAGTACTTC. Complete variable domain (other parts from reference TRBV5-5 and TRBJ2-7): DAGVTQSPTHLIKTRGQQVTLRCSPISGHKSVSWYQQVLGQGPQFIFQYYEKEERGRGNFPDRFSARQFPNYSSELNVNALLLGDSALYLCASSIATGTISYEQYFGPGTRLTVT.

The chain carries TRBV7-9 and TRBJ1-4, with D perhaps matching TRBD1 (5 bases). The CDR3 has 16 amino acids. Germline V gene data show CDR1 as SEHNR and CDR2 as FQNEAQ (reference sequence). The V gene lost 4 bases and the J gene lost 5 bases, with 17 bases spanning the gap. CDR3 nucleotide sequence: TGTGCCAGCAGCTCCTCGCCGACAGCCAAAAATGAAAAACTGTTTTTT. It yields the protein CASSSSPTAKNEKLFF.